This T cell receptor beta chain appears in the sequencing data of a study of blood T cell repertoires in COVID-19. Study-wide context: T cells, B-cell-depleted T cells, or PBMCs supplied cDNA or gDNA.

Per the authors' pipeline: Quantification of nucleated cells was approximated via reference gene primer amplification. This table comes from immunoSEQ multiplex PCR, and its TCRdb copy is limited to in-frame clones, with some not included. V and J calls and clone size are given by that table; D and trimming were obtained from the DNA. Found here are 220,000 or so clones, 80% to 85% of them singletons; the top ten hold 15% to 20%. The sequence was obtained from a man aged 25 to 40 with active or convalescent COVID-19. The specimen was peripheral blood.

The CDR3 coding sequence is TGTGCCAGTAGTATAGCTTCCAGGGTGACAGATACGCAGTATTTT. Translated, it gives CASSIASRVTDTQYF. The gene calls are TRBV19 and TRBJ2-3, with D perhaps TRBD1 (5 bases). Deletions cut 1 base from V and 3 bases from J, with 11 bases between. The CDR3 sequence is 15 residues long. CDR1 and CDR2 from the germline V gene are LNHDA and SQIVND (reference sequence).